This passage covers 3 T cell receptor beta chains from one sample sequenced in a study of blood T cell repertoires in COVID-19. Sequencing was performed with immunoSEQ multiplex PCR; in TCRdb, only in-frame clones are kept and a portion is missing. The sample has 220,000 or so clones, around four fifths seen once. Specimen: peripheral blood. These receptors were collected from a woman older than 75 with COVID-19, enrolled during active disease.

This sequence joins TRBV7-9 and TRBJ2-1; D uncertain. The CDR3 loop spans 15 amino acids. The V gene lost 1 base and the J gene lost 6 bases, with 13 bases spanning the gap. CDR1 and CDR2 from the germline V gene are SEHNR and FQNEAQ (reference sequence). CDR3 nucleotide sequence: TGTGCCAGCAGCTTAGAGACCCCCGCAGGCAATGAGCAGTTCTTC. Translation gives CASSLETPAGNEQFF.

This clone has a handful of counts. This chain uses TRBV2 with TRBJ2-3, with 8 bases aligning to TRBD1. The CDR3 contains 14 residues. The germline CDR1 and CDR2 sequences are SNHLY and FYNNEI. The V segment lost 6 bases and the J segment 2 bases; nucleotides outside the gene matches: 4. This CDR3 is CASRQGGPTDTQYF. For the CDR3, the DNA is TGTGCCAGCAGACAGGGGGGACCCACAGATACGCAGTATTTT.

V and J are TRBV9 and TRBJ2-3, with a weak D call TRBD2 (7 bases). The germline V and J ends were trimmed by 4 bases and 2 bases, with 14 bases remaining between them. The V gene's germline CDR1 is SGDLS and CDR2 YYNGEE. The length of the CDR3 is 15 residues. CDR3 in amino acids: CASSLGAGDTDTQYF. CDR3 nucleotides: TGTGCCAGCAGCTTGGGGGCGGGGGACACAGATACGCAGTATTTT.